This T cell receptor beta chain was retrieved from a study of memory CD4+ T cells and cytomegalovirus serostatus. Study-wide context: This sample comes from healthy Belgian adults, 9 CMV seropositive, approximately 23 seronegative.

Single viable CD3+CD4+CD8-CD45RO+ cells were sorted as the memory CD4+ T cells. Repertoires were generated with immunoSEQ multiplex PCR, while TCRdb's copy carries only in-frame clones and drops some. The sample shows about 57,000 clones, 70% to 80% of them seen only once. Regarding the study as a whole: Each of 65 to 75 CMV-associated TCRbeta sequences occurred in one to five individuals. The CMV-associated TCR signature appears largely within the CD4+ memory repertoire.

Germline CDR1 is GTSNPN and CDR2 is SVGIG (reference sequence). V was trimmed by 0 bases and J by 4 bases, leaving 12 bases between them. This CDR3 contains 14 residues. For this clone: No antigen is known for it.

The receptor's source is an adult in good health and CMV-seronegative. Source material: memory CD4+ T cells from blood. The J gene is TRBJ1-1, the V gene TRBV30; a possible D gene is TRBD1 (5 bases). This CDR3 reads CAWSVAGRTTEAFF. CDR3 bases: TGTGCCTGGAGTGTCGCAGGGCGGACCACTGAAGCTTTCTTT.